The clone carrying this TCR beta chain came up many times. Its target is not known. The V gene's germline CDR1 is LNHDA and CDR2 SQIVND (reference sequence). This CDR3 has 14 residues. V shed 7 bases and J shed 0 bases, with 13 bases lying between them. The data derive from a study of regulatory T cells in long-lasting Graves disease. The study, taken as a whole, reports: It was in persistent disease that TRBV28, TRBJ1-2 and TRBJ2-5 were favored.

To make TCR beta libraries, researchers used iRepertoire HTBI primers and Arm-PCR of CDR3 regions. TCRdb passed the multiplex PCR reads through MiXCR, listing each CDR3 protein once. Here the sample spans about 540,000 distinct CDR3 sequences, roughly 13% being singletons. The time point: newly diagnosed GD, antithyroid drugs for less than 3 months. RNA from PBMCs was the source of the TCR library. Peripheral blood, Nine milliliters per patient, was collected in EDTA tubes. The same data also went into a second study, on T cells in Graves' hyperthyroidism and ophthalmopathy. That work states: No ophthalmopathy progression within 18 months constituted stable Graves' hyperthyroidism. A first-round RT-PCR of the TCR CDR3 used the HTBI primer set.

This receptor was obtained from a man aged 25 to 40 with Graves disease. The chain combines TRBV19 with TRBJ2-7; D is perhaps TRBD2 (5 bases). The specimen was peripheral blood mononuclear cells (PBMCs), collected at new diagnosis, from a patient treated with antithyroid drugs. The CDR3 loop is CASTARGASYEQYF. Here the CDR3 DNA reads TGTGCCAGTACCGCACGGGGAGCCTCCTACGAGCAGTACTTC.